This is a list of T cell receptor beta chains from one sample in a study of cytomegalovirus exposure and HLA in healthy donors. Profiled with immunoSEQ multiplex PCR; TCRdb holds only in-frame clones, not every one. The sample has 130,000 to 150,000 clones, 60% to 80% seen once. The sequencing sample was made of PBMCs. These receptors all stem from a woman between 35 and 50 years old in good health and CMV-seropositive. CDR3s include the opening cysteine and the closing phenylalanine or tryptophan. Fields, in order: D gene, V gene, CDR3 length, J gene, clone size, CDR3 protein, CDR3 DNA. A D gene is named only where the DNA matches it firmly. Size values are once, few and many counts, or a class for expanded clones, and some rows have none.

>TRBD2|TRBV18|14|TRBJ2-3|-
CASTTSAYTDTQYF
TGTGCCAGCACGACTAGCGCTTACACAGATACGCAGTATTTT
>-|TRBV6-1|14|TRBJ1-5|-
CASSTGGGYQPQHF
TGTGCCAGCAGTACCGGGGGGGGGTATCAGCCCCAGCATTTT
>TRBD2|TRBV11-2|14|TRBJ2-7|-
CASSRIRGGDEQYF
TGTGCCAGCAGCCGAATCCGGGGGGGGGACGAGCAGTACTTC
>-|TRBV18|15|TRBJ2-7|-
CASSPTGGPSYEQYF
TGTGCCAGCTCACCTACGGGGGGCCCCTCCTACGAGCAGTACTTC
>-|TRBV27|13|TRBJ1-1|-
CASSLLRNTEAFF
TGTGCCAGCAGTCTCCTCAGGAACACTGAAGCTTTCTTT
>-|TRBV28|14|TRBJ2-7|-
CASLRDSWGYEQYF
TGTGCCAGTCTCCGGGACTCCTGGGGCTACGAGCAGTACTTC
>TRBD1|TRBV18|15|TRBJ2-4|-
CASSPPGQLKNIQYF
TGTGCCAGCTCACCACCGGGACAGCTCAAAAACATTCAGTACTTC
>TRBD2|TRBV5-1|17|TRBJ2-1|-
CASSLRASGGERGEQFF
TGCGCCAGCAGCTTGCGGGCTAGCGGGGGCGAAAGGGGGGAGCAGTTCTTC
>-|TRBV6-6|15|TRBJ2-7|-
CASSPHIGQLYEQYF
TGTGCCAGCAGCCCGCACATAGGACAGCTTTACGAGCAGTACTTC
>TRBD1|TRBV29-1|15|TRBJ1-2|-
CSVLATGTGHYGYTF
TGCAGCGTTCTCGCTACCGGGACAGGGCACTATGGCTACACCTTC
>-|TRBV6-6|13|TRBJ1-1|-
CASSYHQGTEAFF
TGTGCCAGCAGTTACCACCAGGGAACTGAAGCTTTCTTT
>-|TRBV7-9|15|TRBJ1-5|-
CASSTGTASGQPQHF
TGTGCCAGCAGCACAGGGACCGCATCGGGGCAGCCCCAGCATTTT
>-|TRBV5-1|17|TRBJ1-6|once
CASSLGTGGSYNSPLHF
TGCGCCAGCAGCTTGGGTACCGGGGGGTCCTATAATTCACCCCTCCACTTT
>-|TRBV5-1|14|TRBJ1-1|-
CASSLESGNTEAFF
TGCGCCAGCAGCTTGGAGTCGGGGAACACTGAAGCTTTCTTT
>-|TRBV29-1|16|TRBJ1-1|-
CSVVTMRAYMNTEAFF
TGCAGCGTTGTAACGATGAGGGCTTACATGAACACTGAAGCTTTCTTT
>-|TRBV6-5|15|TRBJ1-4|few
CASSYSGAGDEKLFF
TGTGCCAGCAGTTACTCAGGGGCGGGGGACGAAAAACTGTTTTTT
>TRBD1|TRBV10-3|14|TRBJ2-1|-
CAISERLQGDEQFF
TGTGCCATCAGTGAGAGGCTACAGGGGGATGAGCAGTTCTTC
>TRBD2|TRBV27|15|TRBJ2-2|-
CASSLQRGITGELFF
TGTGCCAGCAGTCTCCAGCGGGGAATCACCGGGGAGCTGTTTTTT
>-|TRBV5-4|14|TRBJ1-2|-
CASSLVAANYGYTF
TGTGCCAGCAGCTTGGTGGCGGCTAACTATGGCTACACCTTC
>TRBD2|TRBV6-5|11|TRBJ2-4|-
CASSRGEAKYF
TGTGCCAGCAGCCGGGGGGAGGCGAAGTACTTC
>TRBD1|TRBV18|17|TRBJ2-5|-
CASSPPGGTGGQETQYF
TGTGCCAGCTCACCCCCGGGCGGGACAGGGGGCCAAGAGACCCAGTACTTC
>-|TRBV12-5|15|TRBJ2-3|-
CASGPSTGPTDTQYF
TGTGCTAGTGGTCCATCGACAGGCCCCACAGATACGCAGTATTTT